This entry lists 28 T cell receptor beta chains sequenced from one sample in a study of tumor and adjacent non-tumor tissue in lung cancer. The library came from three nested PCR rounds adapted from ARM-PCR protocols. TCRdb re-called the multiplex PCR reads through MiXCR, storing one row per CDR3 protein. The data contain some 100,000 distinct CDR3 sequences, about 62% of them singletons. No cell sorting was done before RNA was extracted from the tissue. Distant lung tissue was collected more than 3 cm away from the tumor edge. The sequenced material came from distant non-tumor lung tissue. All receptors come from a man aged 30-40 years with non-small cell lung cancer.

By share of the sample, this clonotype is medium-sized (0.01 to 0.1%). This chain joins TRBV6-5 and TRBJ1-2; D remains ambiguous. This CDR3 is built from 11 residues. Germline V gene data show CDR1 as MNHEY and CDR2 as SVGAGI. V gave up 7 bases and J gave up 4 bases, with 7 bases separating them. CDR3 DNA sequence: TGTGCCAGCACCCGCGGCTATGGCTACACCTTC. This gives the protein CASTRGYGYTF.

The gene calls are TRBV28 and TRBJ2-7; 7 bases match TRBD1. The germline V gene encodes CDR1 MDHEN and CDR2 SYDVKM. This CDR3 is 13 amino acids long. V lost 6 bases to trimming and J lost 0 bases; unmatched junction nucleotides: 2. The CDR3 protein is CASRGQSSYEQYF. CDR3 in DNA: TGTGCCAGCAGGGGACAGAGCTCCTACGAGCAGTACTTC. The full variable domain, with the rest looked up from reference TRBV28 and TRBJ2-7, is DVKVTQSSRYLVKRTGEKVFLECVQDMDHENMFWYRQDPGLGLRLIYFSYDVKMKEKGDIPEGYSVSREKKERFSLILESASTNQTSMYLCASRGQSSYEQYFGPGTRLTVT.

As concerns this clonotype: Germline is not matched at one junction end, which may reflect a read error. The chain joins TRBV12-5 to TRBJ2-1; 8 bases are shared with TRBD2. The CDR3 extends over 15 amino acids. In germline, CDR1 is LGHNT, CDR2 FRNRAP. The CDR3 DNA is TGTGCTAGTGGCCCCGGGGGGGTGGATTACAATGAACAGTTCTTC. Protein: CASGPGGVDYNEQFF.

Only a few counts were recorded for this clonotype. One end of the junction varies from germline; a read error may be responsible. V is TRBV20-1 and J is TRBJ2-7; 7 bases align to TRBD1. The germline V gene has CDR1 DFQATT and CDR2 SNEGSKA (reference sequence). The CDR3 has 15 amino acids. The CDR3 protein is CIASFPGQRIYEQYF. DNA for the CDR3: TGCATTGCTAGCTTTCCGGGACAGAGAATCTACGAGCAGTACTTC.

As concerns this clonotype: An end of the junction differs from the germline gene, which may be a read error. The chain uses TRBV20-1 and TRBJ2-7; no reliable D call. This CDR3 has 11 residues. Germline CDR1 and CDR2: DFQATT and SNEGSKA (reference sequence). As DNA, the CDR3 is TGCAGAGCTAGAGACTCCTACGAGCAGTACTTC. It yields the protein CRARDSYEQYF.

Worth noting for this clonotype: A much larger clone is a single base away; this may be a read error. CDR3 DNA sequence: TGTGCCAGCAGTTACTCGATAGGCGACTCCCTTGCAGATACGCGGTATTTT. This sequence encodes CASSYSIGDSLADTRYF. The chain couples TRBV6-5 to TRBJ2-3; D unclear. Germline V gene sequence: CDR1 MNHEY, CDR2 SVGAGI. The CDR3 consists of 17 residues.

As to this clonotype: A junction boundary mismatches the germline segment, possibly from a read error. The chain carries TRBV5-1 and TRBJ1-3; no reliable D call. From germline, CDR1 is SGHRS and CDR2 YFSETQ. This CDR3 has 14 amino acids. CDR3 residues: CASSGGSSVNTIYF. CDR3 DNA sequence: TGCGCCAGCAGTGGAGGGAGCTCTGTAAACACCATATATTTT.

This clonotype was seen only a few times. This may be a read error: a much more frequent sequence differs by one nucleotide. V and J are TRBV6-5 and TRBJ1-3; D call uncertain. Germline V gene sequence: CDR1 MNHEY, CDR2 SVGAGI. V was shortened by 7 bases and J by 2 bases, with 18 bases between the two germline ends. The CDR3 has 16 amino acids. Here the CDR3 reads CASNQDWGWAGNTIYF. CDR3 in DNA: TGTGCCAGCAATCAAGATTGGGGTTGGGCTGGAAACACCATATATTTT.

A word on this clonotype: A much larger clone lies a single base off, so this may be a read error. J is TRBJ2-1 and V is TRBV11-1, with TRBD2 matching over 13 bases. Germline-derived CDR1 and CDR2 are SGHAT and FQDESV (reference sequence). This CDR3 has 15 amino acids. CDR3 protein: CASSFGLAGVYERFF. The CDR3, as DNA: TGTGCCAGCAGTTTCGGACTAGCGGGGGTCTATGAGCGGTTCTTC.

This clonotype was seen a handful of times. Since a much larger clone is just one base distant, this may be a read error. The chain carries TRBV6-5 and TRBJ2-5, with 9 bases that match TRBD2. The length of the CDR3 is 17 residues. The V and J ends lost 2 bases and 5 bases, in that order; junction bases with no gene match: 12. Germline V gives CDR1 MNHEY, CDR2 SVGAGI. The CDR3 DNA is TGTGCCAGCAGTTACCATGTGGAGACTAGCGGAAGGGAGACCCAGTACTTC. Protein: CASSYHVETSGRETQYF.

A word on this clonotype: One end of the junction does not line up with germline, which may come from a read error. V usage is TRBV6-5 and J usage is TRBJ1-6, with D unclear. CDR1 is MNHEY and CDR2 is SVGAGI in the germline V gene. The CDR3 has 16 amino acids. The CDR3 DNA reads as TGTGCAAGCAGTTACGCCTCTTACGGGAATAATTCACAGCTCCACTTT. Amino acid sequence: CASSYASYGNNSQLHF.

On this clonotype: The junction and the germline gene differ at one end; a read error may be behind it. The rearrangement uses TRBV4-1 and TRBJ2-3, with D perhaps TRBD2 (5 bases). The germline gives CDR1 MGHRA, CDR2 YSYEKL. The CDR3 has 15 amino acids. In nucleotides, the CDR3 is TGCGCCAGGAGCCAAGATAAGCGGAGCACAGATACGCAGAATTTT. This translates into CARSQDKRSTDTQNF.

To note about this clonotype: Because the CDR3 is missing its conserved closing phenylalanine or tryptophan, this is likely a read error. CDR3 protein: CASKRTGGNEILFS. The CDR3 DNA sequence: TGTGCCAGCAAACGGACAGGGGGAAATGAAATACTGTTTTCT. The V gene is TRBV11-2, the J gene TRBJ1-4; the match to TRBD1 covers 10 bases. Per the germline V gene, CDR1 is SGHAT and CDR2 is FQNNGV. This CDR3 has 14 residues.

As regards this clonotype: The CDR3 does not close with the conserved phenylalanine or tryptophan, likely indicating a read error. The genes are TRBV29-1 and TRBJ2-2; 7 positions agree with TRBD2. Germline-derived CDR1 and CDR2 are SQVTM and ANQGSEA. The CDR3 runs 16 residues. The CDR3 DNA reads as TGCAGCGTTGAAGGGAGGGTACTAGCGAATACCGGGGAGCTGTTTGTT. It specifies CSVEGRVLANTGELFV.

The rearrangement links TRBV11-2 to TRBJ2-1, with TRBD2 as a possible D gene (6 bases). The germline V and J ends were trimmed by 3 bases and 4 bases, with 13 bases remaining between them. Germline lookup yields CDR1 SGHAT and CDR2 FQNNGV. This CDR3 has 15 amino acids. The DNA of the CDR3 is TGTGCCAGCAGCTTGAACTTGGGACTTTACAATGAGCAGTTCTTC. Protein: CASSLNLGLYNEQFF.

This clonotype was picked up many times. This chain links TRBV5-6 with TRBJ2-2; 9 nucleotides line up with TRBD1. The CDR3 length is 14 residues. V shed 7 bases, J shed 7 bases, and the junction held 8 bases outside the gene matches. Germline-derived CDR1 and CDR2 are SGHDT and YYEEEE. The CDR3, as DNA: TGTGCCAGCCGATCGACAGGGGGGGGCGGGGAGCTGTTTTTT. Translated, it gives CASRSTGGGGELFF.

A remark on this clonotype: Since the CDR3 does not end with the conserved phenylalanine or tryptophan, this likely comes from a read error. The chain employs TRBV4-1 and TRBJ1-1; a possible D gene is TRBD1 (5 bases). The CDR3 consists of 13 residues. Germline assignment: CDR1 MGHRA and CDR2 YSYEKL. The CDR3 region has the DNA TGCGCCAGCAACCAAGTAAAAGGGGCTGAAGCTTTCTAT. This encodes CASNQVKGAEAFY.

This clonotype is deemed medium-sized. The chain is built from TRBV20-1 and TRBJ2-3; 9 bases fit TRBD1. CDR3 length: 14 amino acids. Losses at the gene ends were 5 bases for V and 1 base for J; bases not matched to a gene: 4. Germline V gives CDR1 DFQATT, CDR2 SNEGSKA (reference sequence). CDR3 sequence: CSAGQGPGTDTQYF. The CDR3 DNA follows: TGCAGTGCTGGACAGGGGCCCGGCACAGATACGCAGTATTTT.

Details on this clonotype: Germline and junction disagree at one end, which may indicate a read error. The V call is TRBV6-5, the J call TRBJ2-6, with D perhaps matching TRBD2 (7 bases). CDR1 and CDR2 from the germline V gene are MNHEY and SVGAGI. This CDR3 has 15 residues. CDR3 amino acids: CANREGGGGVNVLTF. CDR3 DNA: TGTGCCAACAGAGAGGGAGGGGGAGGGGTCAACGTCCTGACTTTC.

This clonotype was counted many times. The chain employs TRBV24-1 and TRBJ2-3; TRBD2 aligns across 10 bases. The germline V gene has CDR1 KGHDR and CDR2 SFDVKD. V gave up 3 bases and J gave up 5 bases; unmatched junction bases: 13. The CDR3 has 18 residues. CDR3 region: CATSDRSALAGAQDTQYF. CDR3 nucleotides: TGTGCCACCAGTGATCGGTCAGCTCTAGCGGGAGCTCAAGATACGCAGTATTTT.

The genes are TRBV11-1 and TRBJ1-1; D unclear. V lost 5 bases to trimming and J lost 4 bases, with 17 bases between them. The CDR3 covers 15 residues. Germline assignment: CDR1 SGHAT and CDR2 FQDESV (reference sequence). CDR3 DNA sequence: TGTGCCAGCAGCATTTCGATTCAAAGGGCCACTGAAGCTTTCTTT. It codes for CASSISIQRATEAFF.

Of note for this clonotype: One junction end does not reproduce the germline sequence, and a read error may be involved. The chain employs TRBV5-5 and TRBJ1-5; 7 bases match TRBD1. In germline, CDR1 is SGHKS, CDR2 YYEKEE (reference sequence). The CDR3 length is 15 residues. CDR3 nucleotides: TGTGCCAGTAGCAGGGACAGCGTCAGCAATCAGTCCCAGCATTTT. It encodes CASSRDSVSNQSQHF.

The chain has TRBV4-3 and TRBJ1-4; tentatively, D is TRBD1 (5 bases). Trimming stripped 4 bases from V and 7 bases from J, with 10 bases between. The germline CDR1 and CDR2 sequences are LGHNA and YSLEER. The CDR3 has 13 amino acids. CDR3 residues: CASSPWGTEKLFF. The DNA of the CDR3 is TGCGCCAGCAGCCCCTGGGGGACTGAAAAACTGTTTTTT.

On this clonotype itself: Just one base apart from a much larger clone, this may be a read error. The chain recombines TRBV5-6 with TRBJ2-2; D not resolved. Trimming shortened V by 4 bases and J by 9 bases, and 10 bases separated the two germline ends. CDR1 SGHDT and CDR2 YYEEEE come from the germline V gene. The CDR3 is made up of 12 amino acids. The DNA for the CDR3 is TGTGCCAGCAGCCGTTATAACAGGGAGCTGTTTTTT. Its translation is CASSRYNRELFF.

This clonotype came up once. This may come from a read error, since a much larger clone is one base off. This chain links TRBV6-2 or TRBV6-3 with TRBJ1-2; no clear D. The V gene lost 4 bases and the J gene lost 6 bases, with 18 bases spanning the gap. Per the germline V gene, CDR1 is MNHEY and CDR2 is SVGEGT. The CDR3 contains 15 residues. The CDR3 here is CASSSNLQGPHGYTF. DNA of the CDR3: TGTGCCAGCAGTTCCAACCTCCAAGGCCCCCATGGCTACACCTTC.

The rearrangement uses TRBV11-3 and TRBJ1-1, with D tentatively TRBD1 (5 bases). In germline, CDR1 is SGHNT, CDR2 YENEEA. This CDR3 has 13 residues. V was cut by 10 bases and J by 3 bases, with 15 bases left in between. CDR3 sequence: CANSLVGDTEAFF. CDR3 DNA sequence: TGTGCCAACAGTTTAGTAGGGGACACTGAAGCTTTCTTT. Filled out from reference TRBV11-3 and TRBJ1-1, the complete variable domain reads EAGVVQSPRYKIIEKKQPVAFWCNPISGHNTLYWYLQNLGQGPELLIRYENEEAVDDSQLPKDRFSAERLKGVDSTLKIQPAELGDSAVYLCANSLVGDTEAFFGQGTRLTVV.

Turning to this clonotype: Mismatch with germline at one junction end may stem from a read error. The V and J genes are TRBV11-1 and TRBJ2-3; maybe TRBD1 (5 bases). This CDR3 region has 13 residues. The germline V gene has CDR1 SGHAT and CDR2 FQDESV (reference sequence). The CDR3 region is CARSFRVEDTQYF. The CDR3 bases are TGTGCCAGAAGCTTCAGGGTAGAAGATACGCAGTATTTT.

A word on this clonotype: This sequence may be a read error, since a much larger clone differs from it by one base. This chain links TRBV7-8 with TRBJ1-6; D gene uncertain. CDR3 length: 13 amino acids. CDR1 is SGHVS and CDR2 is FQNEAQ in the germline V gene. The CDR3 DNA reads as TGTGCCAGAAGCTTAGAAGGCAATTCACCCCTCCACTTT. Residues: CARSLEGNSPLHF.